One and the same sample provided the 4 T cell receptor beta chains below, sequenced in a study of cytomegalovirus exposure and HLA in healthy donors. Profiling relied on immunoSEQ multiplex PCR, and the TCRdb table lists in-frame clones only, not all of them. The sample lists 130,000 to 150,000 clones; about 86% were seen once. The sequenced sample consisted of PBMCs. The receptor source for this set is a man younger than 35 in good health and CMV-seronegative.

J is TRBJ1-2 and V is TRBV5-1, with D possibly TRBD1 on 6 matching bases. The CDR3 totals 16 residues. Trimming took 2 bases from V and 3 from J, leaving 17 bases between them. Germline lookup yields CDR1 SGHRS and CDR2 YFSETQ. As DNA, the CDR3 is TGCGCCAGCAGCTTCGGCGGGAGGGGGGCTCACTATGGCTACACCTTC. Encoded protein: CASSFGGRGAHYGYTF. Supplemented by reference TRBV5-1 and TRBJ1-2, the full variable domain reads KAGVTQTPRYLIKTRGQQVTLSCSPISGHRSVSWYQQTPGQGLQFLFEYFSETQRNKGNFPGRFSGRQFSNSRSEMNVSTLELGDSALYLCASSFGGRGAHYGYTFGSGTRLTVV.

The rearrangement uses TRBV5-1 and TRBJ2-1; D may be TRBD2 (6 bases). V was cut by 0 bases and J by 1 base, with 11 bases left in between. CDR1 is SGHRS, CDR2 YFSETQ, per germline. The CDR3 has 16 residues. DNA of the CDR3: TGCGCCAGCAGCTTGGTAGCGGCCGGGTCCTACAATGAGCAGTTCTTC. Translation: CASSLVAAGSYNEQFF.

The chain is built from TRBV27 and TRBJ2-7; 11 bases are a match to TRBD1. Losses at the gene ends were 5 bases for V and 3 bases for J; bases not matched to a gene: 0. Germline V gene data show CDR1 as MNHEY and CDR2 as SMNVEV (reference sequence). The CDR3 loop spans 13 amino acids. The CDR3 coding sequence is TGTGCCAGCAGTGGGACAGGGGGCTACGAGCAGTACTTC. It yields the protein CASSGTGGYEQYF.

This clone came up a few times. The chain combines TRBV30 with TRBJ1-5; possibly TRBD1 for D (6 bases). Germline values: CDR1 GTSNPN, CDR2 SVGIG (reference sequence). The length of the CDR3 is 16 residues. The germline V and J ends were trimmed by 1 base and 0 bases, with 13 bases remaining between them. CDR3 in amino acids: CAWSAPGDYSNQPQHF. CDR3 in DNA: TGTGCCTGGAGTGCGCCAGGGGACTATAGCAATCAGCCCCAGCATTTT.